The 11 T cell receptor beta chains below all came from one sample that was sequenced in a study of vaccination and CD4 T cells after COVID-19. Described treatment: roughly 10-day PBMC culture with coronavirus spike peptide pools or control peptides (ViraFEST assay). Their specific antigens are unknown. Cultured CD4+ T-cell DNA underwent Oncomine TCR Beta short-read sequencing. MiXCR, run by TCRdb on the PCR reads, gives a single entry per CDR3 protein. Among some 9,500 distinct CDR3 sequences listed, 55% to 80% were seen once. The sample here was CD4+ T cells from blood, cultured in vitro, taken before SARS-CoV-2 vaccination. These receptor sequences come from a human donor who had recovered from COVID-19.

This sequence joins TRBV6-4 and TRBJ2-3, with 11 bases lining up with TRBD1. The CDR3 is 14 residues long. Germline CDR1 reads MRHNA; CDR2 reads SNTAGT. Trimming cost V 4 bases and J 4 bases; bases outside gene matches: 1. The chain's CDR3 is CASSGTGGADTQYF. The CDR3 DNA reads TGTGCCAGCAGTGGGACAGGGGGCGCAGATACGCAGTATTTT.

The V and J genes are TRBV28 and TRBJ1-1; no firm D call. V was shortened by 6 bases and J by 6 bases, with 14 bases between the two germline ends. The CDR3 loop spans 13 amino acids. CDR1 is MDHEN, CDR2 SYDVKM, per germline. The CDR3 loop is CASSVGVVSEAFF. For the CDR3, the DNA is TGTGCCAGCAGCGTCGGGGTAGTCTCTGAAGCTTTCTTT.

The V gene is TRBV10-3, the J gene TRBJ1-2; 7 nucleotides match TRBD1. Germline V gene data show CDR1 as ENHRY and CDR2 as SYGVKD. V shed 2 bases and J 3 bases; nucleotides not matched to a gene: 15. The CDR3 runs to 18 residues. The CDR3 region has the DNA TGTGCCATCAGTGAGCCTTTGGAAATTACCAGGGGGTACTATGGCTACACCTTC. It specifies CAISEPLEITRGYYGYTF.

The chain joins TRBV12-3 or TRBV12-4 to TRBJ2-7; maybe TRBD1 (5 bases). This CDR3 spans 18 amino acids. Trimming took 2 bases from V and 0 from J, leaving 20 bases between them. The CDR3 DNA sequence: TGTGCCAGCAGTTTACCCCCGCCGACAGCCACGAGCTCCTACGAGCAGTACTTC. This codes for CASSLPPPTATSSYEQYF.

This clonotype was observed a handful of times. V usage is TRBV2 and J usage is TRBJ2-5; D remains unclear. The V gene's germline CDR1 is SNHLY and CDR2 FYNNEI. V was trimmed by 7 bases and J by 4 bases, leaving 4 bases between them. CDR3 length: 10 residues. The CDR3 here is CASKRETQYF. CDR3 nucleotide sequence: TGTGCCAGCAAAAGAGAGACCCAGTACTTC.

The J gene is TRBJ1-6, the V gene TRBV7-6; D unclear. Trimming cost V 3 bases and J 9 bases, with 12 bases left between them. This CDR3 contains 14 residues. Germline V gives CDR1 SGHVS, CDR2 FNYEAQ. CDR3 residues: CASSFEGLSSPLHF. DNA for the CDR3: TGTGCCAGCAGCTTTGAAGGATTGAGTTCACCCCTCCACTTT.

This sequence joins TRBV20-1 and TRBJ1-2, with D hard to call. This CDR3 spans 13 amino acids. CDR1 DFQATT and CDR2 SNEGSKA come from the germline V gene (reference sequence). The V and J ends lost 0 bases and 2 bases respectively, with 7 bases between them. The CDR3: CSARDYTNYGYTF. The CDR3 bases are TGCAGTGCTAGAGATTACACAAACTATGGCTACACCTTC.

This clonotype was counted a few times. The chain uses TRBV6-1 and TRBJ2-5, with D uncertain. The V gene lost 6 bases and the J gene lost 5 bases, with 13 bases spanning the gap. CDR3 length: 13 residues. The germline V gene has CDR1 MNHNS and CDR2 SASEGT. The DNA of the CDR3 is TGTGCCAGCAGGGTTCAACCCGTGGAGACCCAGTACTTC. Translated, it gives CASRVQPVETQYF.

In its sample, this clonotype was seen a few times. The J gene is TRBJ2-6, the V gene TRBV21-1; the table's D call TRBD1 went unverified against the DNA. TRBV21-1 is a pseudogene locus. The length of the CDR3 is 18 residues. Here the CDR3 reads CASSADRGRKEGANVLTF. The CDR3 coding sequence is TGTGCCAGCAGCGCAGACAGGGGGCGAAAGGAGGGGGCCAACGTCCTGACTTTC.

This chain joins TRBV14 and TRBJ2-7; perhaps D is TRBD1 or TRBD2 (5 bases each). The CDR3 sequence is 15 residues long. V was shortened by 4 bases and J by 1 base, with 14 bases between the two germline ends. Germline CDR1 SGHDN, CDR2 FVKESK. The CDR3 sequence is CASSPTRDPSYEQYF. The CDR3 coding sequence is TGTGCCAGCAGCCCCACCCGGGACCCATCCTACGAGCAGTACTTC.

CDR3 protein: CATSDNSSPDTQYF. The CDR3 DNA reads as TGTGCCACCAGTGATAACTCCAGCCCAGATACGCAGTATTTT. The chain links TRBV24-1 to TRBJ2-3; no firm D call. Trimming left V 3 bases short and J 4 bases short, with 10 bases between. From germline, CDR1 is KGHDR and CDR2 SFDVKD. The CDR3 loop spans 14 amino acids.